This T cell receptor (beta chain) is drawn from a study of molecular identifiers for immune sequencing clone quantification. CDR1 and CDR2 (germline): MNHEY, SVGAGI. The CDR3 covers 14 residues. V was trimmed by 4 bases and J by 1 base, leaving 9 bases between them. From the PCR reads, TCRdb called clonotypes with MiXCR, one entry per CDR3 protein. The table lists about 630,000 distinct CDR3 sequences, 25% of them singletons. Whole-study results and caveats: Clones that had above 20 RNA copies took up over 99% of effector molecules but under 1% in naive cells.

This clonotype was recorded many times. The antigen remains unidentified. The chain recombines TRBV6-5 with TRBJ2-3, with D hard to call. The sequence came from a human donor in good health. Some libraries in this study had Jurkat cell RNA spiked in. The material sequenced was naive CD8+ T cells from blood, with Jurkat cell RNA spiked in. Regarding subset: FACS-sorted CD8+CD4-CCR7+CD45RA+ naive T cells. The CDR3, as DNA: TGTGCCAGCAGTTCTGTATGGGGCACAGATACGCAGTATTTT. It codes for CASSSVWGTDTQYF.